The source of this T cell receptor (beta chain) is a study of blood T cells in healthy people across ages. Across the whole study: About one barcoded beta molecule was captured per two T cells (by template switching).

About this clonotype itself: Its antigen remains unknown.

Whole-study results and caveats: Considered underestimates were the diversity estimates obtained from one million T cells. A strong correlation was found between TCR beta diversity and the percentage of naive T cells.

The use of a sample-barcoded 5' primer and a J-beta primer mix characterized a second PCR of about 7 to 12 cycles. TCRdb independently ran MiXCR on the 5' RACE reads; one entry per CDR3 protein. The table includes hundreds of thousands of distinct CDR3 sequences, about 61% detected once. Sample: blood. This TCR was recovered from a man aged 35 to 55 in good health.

In DNA form, the CDR3 reads TGTGCCAGCAGTGCGGACAGGACCCTCTACGAGCAGTACTTC. Its translation is CASSADRTLYEQYF. The V gene is TRBV28, the J gene TRBJ2-7; 7 nucleotides align to TRBD1. In germline, CDR1 is MDHEN, CDR2 SYDVKM. The CDR3 spans 14 residues. The ends lost 5 bases at V and 3 bases at J; junction bases unmatched: 7.